One sample yielded the 10 T cell receptor beta chains listed below, sequenced in a study of technical replicates of blood from several donors. Sequencing was performed with immunoSEQ multiplex PCR; in TCRdb, only in-frame clones are kept and a portion is missing. The data contain roughly 80,000 clones, 90% to 98% of them singletons. The specimen was T cells isolated from PBMCs. These receptors were collected from a human donor in good health.

V and J are TRBV7-8 and TRBJ2-1; D might be TRBD2 (6 bases). Trimming left V 0 bases short and J 6 bases short, with 15 bases between. This CDR3 region has 16 residues. Germline loops: CDR1 SGHVS, CDR2 FQNEAQ. The CDR3 region is CASSLALLAVGNEQFF. The CDR3 DNA reads as TGTGCCAGCAGCTTAGCGCTGTTAGCGGTTGGCAATGAGCAGTTCTTC.

The chain recombines TRBV7-6 with TRBJ2-4; possible D gene TRBD2, 5 bases. Germline-derived CDR1 and CDR2 are SGHVS and FNYEAQ. V was trimmed by 4 bases and J by 0 bases, leaving 7 bases between them. This CDR3 is built from 14 residues. CDR3 nucleotide sequence: TGTGCCAGCAGCTCCGGACTAGCCAAAAACATTCAGTACTTC. It is translated as CASSSGLAKNIQYF.

The rearrangement joins TRBV30 to TRBJ2-2, with 9 bases matching TRBD1. Germline V gene lookup returns CDR1 GTSNPN and CDR2 SVGIG (reference sequence). The CDR3 is 14 amino acids. The CDR3 loop is CGGGTGLNTGELFF. The CDR3 region has the DNA TGTGGGGGCGGGACAGGGTTGAACACCGGGGAGCTGTTTTTT.

This rearrangement joins TRBV28 to TRBJ2-2; D gene ambiguous. CDR1 and CDR2 from the germline V gene are MDHEN and SYDVKM. CDR3 size: 13 residues. Trimming removed 3 bases at V and 3 bases at J, with 5 bases between. CDR3 in amino acids: CASSFSDTGELFF. CDR3 coding DNA: TGTGCCAGCAGTTTTTCGGACACCGGGGAGCTGTTTTTT.

The chain couples TRBV5-6 to TRBJ2-1; 14 bases are a match to TRBD2. CDR1 and CDR2 from the germline V gene are SGHDT and YYEEEE. The junction had 5 bases not matched to a gene; V was cut back by 4 bases and J by 8 bases. The CDR3 is 15 amino acids. The CDR3 is CASSPGLAGVHEQFF. As DNA, the CDR3 is TGTGCCAGCAGCCCGGGACTAGCGGGGGTCCATGAGCAGTTCTTC.

This chain uses TRBV10-3 with TRBJ2-1, with 10 bases matching TRBD1. This CDR3 is 15 amino acids long. Germline V gene sequence: CDR1 ENHRY, CDR2 SYGVKD. Trimming took 10 bases from V and 7 from J; bases not matched to a gene: 13. In DNA form, the CDR3 reads TGTGCCACGGGGAGGGGGACAGGGGATAGGAATGAGCAGTTCTTC. Protein sequence: CATGRGTGDRNEQFF.

The CDR3, as DNA: TGTGCCAGCAGCCCTCGGACAGTTGACTATAATTCACCCCTCCACTTT. Its protein is CASSPRTVDYNSPLHF. This chain joins TRBV4-2 and TRBJ1-6; possibly TRBD1 for D (6 bases). Germline values: CDR1 LGHNA, CDR2 YNFKEQ. Trimming removed 4 bases at V and 3 bases at J, with 13 bases between. The CDR3 is 16 amino acids.

The rearrangement joins TRBV19 to TRBJ2-3; 7 bases agree with TRBD2. Germline loops: CDR1 LNHDA, CDR2 SQIVND (reference sequence). The V gene end was trimmed by 3 bases and the J gene end by 5 bases; junction bases not matched to a gene: 14. The CDR3 extends over 17 amino acids. The CDR3 sequence: CASSISVGAGEEDTQYF. The CDR3, as DNA: TGTGCCAGTAGTATTTCAGTCGGGGCGGGAGAAGAAGATACGCAGTATTTT.

About this clone: The sample has other DNA sequences that encode this CDR3 too. The chain couples TRBV2 to TRBJ1-5; the D gene is possibly TRBD1 (6 bases). This CDR3 is built from 15 residues. V was trimmed by 6 bases and J by 0 bases, leaving 12 bases between them. Germline V gives CDR1 SNHLY, CDR2 FYNNEI. CDR3 in amino acids: CASSGTGYSNQPQHF. The CDR3 DNA reads TGTGCCAGCAGCGGAACAGGGTATAGCAATCAGCCCCAGCATTTT.

The chain joins TRBV4-2 to TRBJ2-3; D is unresolved. This CDR3 has 14 amino acids. Germline CDR1 reads LGHNA; CDR2 reads YNFKEQ. The V and J ends lost 0 bases and 3 bases respectively, with 7 bases between them. In DNA, the CDR3 is TGTGCCAGCAGCCAAGATCCGTCGACAGATACGCAGTATTTT. Its protein is CASSQDPSTDTQYF.